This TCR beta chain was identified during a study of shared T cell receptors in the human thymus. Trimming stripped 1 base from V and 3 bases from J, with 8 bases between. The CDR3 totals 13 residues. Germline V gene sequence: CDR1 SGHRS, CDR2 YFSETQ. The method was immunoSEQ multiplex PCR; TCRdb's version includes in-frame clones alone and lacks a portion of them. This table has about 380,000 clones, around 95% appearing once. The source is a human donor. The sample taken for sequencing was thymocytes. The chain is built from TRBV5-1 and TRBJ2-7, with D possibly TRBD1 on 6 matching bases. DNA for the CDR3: TGCGCCAGCAGCTTGACAGGGTACTACGAGCAGTACTTC. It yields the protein CASSLTGYYEQYF.